These 8 T cell receptor beta chains originate from one sample sequenced in a study of T cell changes during pregnancy in multiple sclerosis. The data were produced by immunoSEQ multiplex PCR, yet TCRdb's version contains in-frame clones alone and is incomplete. This table has about 120,000 clones, approximately 90% appearing once. Specimen: peripheral blood, collected in the third trimester of pregnancy. These receptors were taken from a female donor with multiple sclerosis, enrolled in a pregnancy study.

V is TRBV4-1 and J is TRBJ1-2, with 12 bases matching TRBD1. Germline CDR1 is MGHRA and CDR2 is YSYEKL. The V and J ends lost 0 bases and 1 base, in that order; junction bases with no gene match: 9. CDR3 size: 19 residues. CDR3 nucleotide sequence: TGCGCCAGCAGCCAAGATCCCGGGACAGGGGGCAGTTATAACTATGGCTACACCTTC. Translation gives CASSQDPGTGGSYNYGYTF.

V and J are TRBV7-8 and TRBJ2-7, with D perhaps matching TRBD2 (5 bases). The CDR3 is 14 residues long. Germline values: CDR1 SGHVS, CDR2 FQNEAQ. With 2 bases removed from V and 7 bases from J, the gap between germline ends came to 15 bases. CDR3: CASSLPTHPGEQYF. As DNA, the CDR3 is TGTGCCAGCAGCTTACCCACCCACCCGGGGGAGCAGTACTTC.

The chain joins TRBV29-1 to TRBJ2-7; 8 bases fit TRBD1. The V gene end was trimmed by 6 bases and the J gene end by 6 bases; junction bases not matched to a gene: 10. The CDR3 extends over 13 amino acids. Germline V CDR1 and CDR2: SQVTM, ANQGSEA. CDR3 sequence (DNA): TGCAGCGTATCTGACAGGGGTTCGGGCGAGCAGTACTTC. Its translation is CSVSDRGSGEQYF.

The rearrangement joins TRBV11-2 to TRBJ1-6; D remains unclear. This CDR3 has 14 residues. Trimming stripped 5 bases from V and 8 bases from J, with 13 bases between. CDR1 and CDR2 from the germline V gene are SGHAT and FQNNGV. CDR3 residues: CASSRPLRDSPLHF. CDR3 in DNA: TGTGCCAGCAGCCGGCCCCTGCGGGATTCACCCCTCCACTTT.

The rearrangement joins TRBV10-3 to TRBJ2-5; 10 nucleotides line up with TRBD2. Germline CDR1 ENHRY, CDR2 SYGVKD. The CDR3 is made up of 16 amino acids. J lost 0 bases, V lost 7 bases, and 8 bases had no gene match. This chain's CDR3 is CAINTELAGNQETQYF. Here the CDR3 DNA reads TGTGCCATCAATACCGAACTAGCGGGGAACCAAGAGACCCAGTACTTC.

The rearrangement joins TRBV4-1 to TRBJ2-5, with D tentatively TRBD1 (5 bases). Germline V lookup: CDR1 MGHRA, CDR2 YSYEKL. V lost 0 bases to trimming and J lost 4 bases, with 9 bases between them. The CDR3 extends over 14 amino acids. CDR3 DNA sequence: TGCGCCAGCAGCCAAGAATGGGGCGGAGAGACCCAGTACTTC. Translating gives CASSQEWGGETQYF.

The V call is TRBV5-1, the J call TRBJ2-6; maybe TRBD1 (6 bases). The CDR3 is 15 amino acids. Per germline, CDR1 SGHRS and CDR2 YFSETQ. The V end lost 4 bases, the J end lost 1 base, and 9 bases lay between the germline ends. This chain's CDR3 is CASSLDSSGANVLTF. The CDR3 nucleotides are TGCGCCAGCAGCCTGGACAGTTCTGGGGCCAACGTCCTGACTTTC.

This clone appeared a single time. The rearrangement uses TRBV5-1 and TRBJ1-1; D ambiguous. Germline V gene lookup returns CDR1 SGHRS and CDR2 YFSETQ. Trimming stripped 0 bases from V and 2 bases from J, with 11 bases between. The CDR3 has 15 amino acids. The CDR3 sequence is CASSLGASLNTEAFF. The CDR3 coding sequence is TGCGCCAGCAGCTTGGGTGCCAGTTTAAACACTGAAGCTTTCTTT.